This T cell receptor (beta chain) was recovered during a study of CD8+ T cells in alopecia areata. Study overall: The duration of tofacitinib was 6 to 18 months, with 6 months off drug afterward.

The CDR3 is made up of 13 amino acids. V was cut by 2 bases and J by 0 bases, with 5 bases left in between. CDR1 and CDR2 (germline): SGHTA, FQGNSA. Peripheral blood, together with lesional scalp punch biopsies, was collected from alopecia areata patients. Investigators isolated RNA and reverse transcribed it into cDNA to act as the sequencing template. TCRdb's copy holds only in-frame clones and misses some; the assay was immunoSEQ multiplex PCR. The table shows under 300,000 clones, with approximately 61% occurring only once. As for this clone: Its antigen is not known.

The study's findings and limits: Clonality in lesional scalp, especially alopecia totalis/universalis, exceeded that of normal scalp. Between patients, shared TCR sequences were less clear than in mice. This was possibly due in part to HLA diversity in the patient population.

This specimen was CD4+ T cells sorted from blood, taken at week 0. The chain recombines TRBV7-2 with TRBJ2-7; D not certain. This clonotype originated in a human donor with alopecia areata. This CDR3 reads CASSLSVSYEQYF. The CDR3, as DNA: TGTGCCAGCAGCTTATCTGTCTCCTACGAGCAGTACTTC. Complete variable domain (other parts from reference TRBV7-2 and TRBJ2-7): GAGVSQSPSNKVTEKGKDVELRCDPISGHTALYWYRQSLGQGLEFLIYFQGNSAPDKSGLPSDRFSAERTGGSVSTLTIQRTQQEDSAVYLCASSLSVSYEQYFGPGTRLTVT.